The 9 T cell receptor beta chains given below trace back to one sample, sequenced in a study of T-cell reconstitution after alpha-beta-depleted transplantation in children. TCRbeta library preparation incorporated unique molecular identifiers. TCRdb reprocessed the PCR reads via MiXCR and lists one record per CDR3 protein. This sample has nearly 550,000 distinct CDR3 sequences, with around 16% found just once. The sequencing here drew on PBMCs from the stem cell graft donor, taken from the stem cell graft. The receptors shown here come from a human donor who donated a stem cell graft to a child with acute lymphoblastic leukemia.

This clonotype was recorded many times. This chain uses TRBV20-1 with TRBJ2-7; D remains ambiguous. Germline V lookup: CDR1 DFQATT, CDR2 SNEGSKA (reference sequence). The CDR3 is 12 residues long. Trimming removed 6 bases at V and 6 bases at J, with 15 bases between. CDR3 amino acids: CSARKFKAEQYF. In DNA form, the CDR3 reads TGCAGTGCCAGAAAATTCAAGGCCGAGCAGTACTTC.

The CDR3 region has the DNA TGTGCCAGCAGCCCTAGACGAGGGGGCGCCGGCACTGAAGCTTTCTTT. Encoded protein: CASSPRRGGAGTEAFF. The J gene is TRBJ1-1, the V gene TRBV6-1; 7 positions match TRBD1. This CDR3 is built from 16 residues. Losses at the gene ends were 6 bases for V and 4 bases for J; bases not matched to a gene: 14. The germline gives CDR1 MNHNS, CDR2 SASEGT.

This clonotype was recorded a few times. J is TRBJ1-2 and V is TRBV3-1; D ambiguous. V lost 0 bases and J lost 8, with 7 bases in between. CDR3 length: 12 amino acids. Germline CDR1 is LGHDT and CDR2 is YNNKEL (reference sequence). The CDR3 nucleotides read TGTGCCAGCAGCCAAGATCGCTGGGGCTACACCTTC. Its protein is CASSQDRWGYTF. Drawing the rest from reference TRBV3-1 and TRBJ1-2, the complete variable domain is DTAVSQTPKYLVTQMGNDKSIKCEQNLGHDTMYWYKQDSKKFLKIMFSYNNKELIINETVPNRFSPKSPDKAHLNLHINSLELGDSAVYFCASSQDRWGYTFGSGTRLTVV.

The chain joins TRBV27 to TRBJ2-1; 9 nucleotides match TRBD1. This CDR3 comprises 17 residues. V lost 5 bases to trimming and J lost 4 bases; unmatched junction nucleotides: 12. The germline gives CDR1 MNHEY, CDR2 SMNVEV (reference sequence). The CDR3 DNA reads TGTGCCAGCAGTACTCTCCCGGGACAGGGCAAGTACAATGAGCAGTTCTTC. Residues: CASSTLPGQGKYNEQFF.

As concerns this clonotype: At one end, the junction sequence differs from germline, possibly due to a read error. The gene calls are TRBV20-1 and TRBJ2-2, with D hard to call. This CDR3 is built from 15 residues. In germline, CDR1 is DFQATT, CDR2 SNEGSKA (reference sequence). CDR3 sequence (DNA): TGCAGTGCTAGTCCTTTAGCTGTGAACATCGGGGAGCTGTTTTTT. Amino acids: CSASPLAVNIGELFF.

This clonotype occurred a few times. The J gene is TRBJ2-1, the V gene TRBV5-5, with 7 bases identical to TRBD2. The germline V gene has CDR1 SGHKS and CDR2 YYEKEE (reference sequence). The CDR3 covers 15 residues. After removal of 4 bases from V and 4 bases from J, the junction contained 8 bases not matched to a gene. The CDR3 loop reads CASSPTSAGYNEQFF. The DNA for the CDR3 is TGTGCCAGCAGCCCAACTAGCGCCGGGTACAATGAGCAGTTCTTC.

This clonotype was seen a few times. The genes are TRBV3-1 and TRBJ2-1, with 7 bases that match TRBD2. V lost 0 bases and J lost 1; bases outside the gene matches: 3. Germline V gene lookup returns CDR1 LGHDT and CDR2 YNNKEL (reference sequence). The CDR3 length is 16 residues. The CDR3 DNA reads as TGTGCCAGCAGCCAAGAAGACGGGAGGTCCTACAATGAGCAGTTCTTC. Its protein is CASSQEDGRSYNEQFF.

This rearrangement joins TRBV28 to TRBJ1-2, with 7 positions matching TRBD1. V was pared by 4 bases and J by 6 bases, with 11 bases of the junction left unmatched. This CDR3 is 15 amino acids long. The germline gives CDR1 MDHEN, CDR2 SYDVKM. The CDR3, as DNA: TGTGCCAGCAGTTGGACAGGATCTCCAAGGGATGGCTACACCTTC. Translating it yields CASSWTGSPRDGYTF.

The J gene is TRBJ1-4, the V gene TRBV7-9; TRBD1 matches 7 bases. V was clipped by 4 bases and J by 0 bases; unmatched bases: 2. Germline V gene sequence: CDR1 SEHNR, CDR2 FQNEAQ (reference sequence). The CDR3 loop spans 15 amino acids. In DNA, the CDR3 is TGTGCCAGCAGCTCGACAGGGACAACTAATGAAAAACTGTTTTTT. Its translation: CASSSTGTTNEKLFF.